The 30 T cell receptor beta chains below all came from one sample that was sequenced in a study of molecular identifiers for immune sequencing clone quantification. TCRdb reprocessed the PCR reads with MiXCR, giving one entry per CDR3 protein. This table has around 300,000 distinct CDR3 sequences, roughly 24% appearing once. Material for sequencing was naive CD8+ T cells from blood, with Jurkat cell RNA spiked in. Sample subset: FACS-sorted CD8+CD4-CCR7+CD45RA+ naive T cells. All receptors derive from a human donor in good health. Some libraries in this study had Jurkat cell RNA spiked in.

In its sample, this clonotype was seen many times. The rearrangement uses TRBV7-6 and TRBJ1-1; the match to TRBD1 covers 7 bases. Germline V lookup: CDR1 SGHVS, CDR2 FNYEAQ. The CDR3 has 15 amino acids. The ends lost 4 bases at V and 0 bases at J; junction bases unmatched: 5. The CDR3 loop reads CASSSKTGLNTEAFF. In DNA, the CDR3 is TGTGCCAGCAGCTCAAAGACAGGGCTGAACACTGAAGCTTTCTTT.

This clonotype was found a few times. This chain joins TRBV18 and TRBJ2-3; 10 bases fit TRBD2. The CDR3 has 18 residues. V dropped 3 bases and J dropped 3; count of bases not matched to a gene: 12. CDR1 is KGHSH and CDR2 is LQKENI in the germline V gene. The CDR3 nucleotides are TGTGCCAGCTCACCCCTGCGGAGCGGGGGGGCCGGGACAGATACGCAGTATTTT. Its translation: CASSPLRSGGAGTDTQYF.

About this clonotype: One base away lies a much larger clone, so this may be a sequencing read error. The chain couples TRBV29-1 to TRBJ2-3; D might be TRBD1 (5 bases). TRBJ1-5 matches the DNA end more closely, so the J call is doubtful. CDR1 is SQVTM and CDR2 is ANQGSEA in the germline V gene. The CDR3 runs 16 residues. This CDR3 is CSVELSGAASTDTQHF. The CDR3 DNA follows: TGCAGCGTTGAACTTTCCGGGGCCGCGAGCACAGATACGCAGCATTTT.

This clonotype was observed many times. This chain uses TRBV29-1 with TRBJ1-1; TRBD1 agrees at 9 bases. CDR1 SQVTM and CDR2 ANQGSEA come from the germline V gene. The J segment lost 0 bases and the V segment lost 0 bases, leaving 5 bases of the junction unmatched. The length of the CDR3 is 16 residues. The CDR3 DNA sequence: TGCAGCGTTGAAGAAACGACAGGGGGAATGAACACTGAAGCTTTCTTT. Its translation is CSVEETTGGMNTEAFF.

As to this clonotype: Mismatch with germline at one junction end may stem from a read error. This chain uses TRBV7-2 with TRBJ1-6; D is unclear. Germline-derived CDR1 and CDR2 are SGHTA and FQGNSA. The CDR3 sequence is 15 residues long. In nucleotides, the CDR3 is TGTGCCCGCAGCTTAGACGGTTCCTATAATTCACCCCTCCCCTTT. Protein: CARSLDGSYNSPLPF.

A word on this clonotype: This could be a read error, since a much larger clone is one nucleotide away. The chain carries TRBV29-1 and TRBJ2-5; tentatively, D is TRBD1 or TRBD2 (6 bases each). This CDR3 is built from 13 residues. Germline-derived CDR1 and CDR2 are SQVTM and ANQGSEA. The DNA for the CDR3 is TGCAGCATTGAAGAACCGGGGGCAGAGACCCAGTACTTC. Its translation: CSIEEPGAETQYF.

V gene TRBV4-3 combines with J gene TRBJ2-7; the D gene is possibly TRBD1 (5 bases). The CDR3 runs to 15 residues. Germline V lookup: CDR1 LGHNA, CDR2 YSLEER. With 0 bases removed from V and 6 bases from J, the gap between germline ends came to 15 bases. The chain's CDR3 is CASSQEWGGTVEQYF. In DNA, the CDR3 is TGCGCCAGCAGCCAAGAATGGGGCGGTACAGTCGAGCAGTACTTC.

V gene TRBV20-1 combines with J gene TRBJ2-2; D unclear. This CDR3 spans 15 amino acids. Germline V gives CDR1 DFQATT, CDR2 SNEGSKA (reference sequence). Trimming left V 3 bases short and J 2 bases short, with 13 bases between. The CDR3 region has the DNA TGCAGTGCTAGTGCTCCGGCCGAAAACACCGGGGAGCTGTTTTTT. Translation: CSASAPAENTGELFF.

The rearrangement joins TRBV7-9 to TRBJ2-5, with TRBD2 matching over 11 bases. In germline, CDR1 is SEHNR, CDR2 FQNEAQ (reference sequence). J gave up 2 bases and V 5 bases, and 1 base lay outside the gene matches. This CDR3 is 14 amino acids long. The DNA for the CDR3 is TGTGCCAGCAGCAGGACTAGCGGGCAAGAGACCCAGTACTTC. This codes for CASSRTSGQETQYF. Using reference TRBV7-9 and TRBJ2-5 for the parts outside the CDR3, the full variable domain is DTGVSQNPRHKITKRGQNVTFRCDPISEHNRLYWYRQTLGQGPEFLTYFQNEAQLEKSRLLSDRFSAERPKGSFSTLEIQRTEQGDSAMYLCASSRTSGQETQYFGPGTRLLVL.

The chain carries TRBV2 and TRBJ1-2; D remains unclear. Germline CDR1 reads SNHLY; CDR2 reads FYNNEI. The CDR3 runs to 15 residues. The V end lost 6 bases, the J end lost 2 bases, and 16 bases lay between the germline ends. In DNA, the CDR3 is TGTGCCAGCAGGGAAACCCTGGGCGTCAACTATGGCTACACCTTC. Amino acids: CASRETLGVNYGYTF.

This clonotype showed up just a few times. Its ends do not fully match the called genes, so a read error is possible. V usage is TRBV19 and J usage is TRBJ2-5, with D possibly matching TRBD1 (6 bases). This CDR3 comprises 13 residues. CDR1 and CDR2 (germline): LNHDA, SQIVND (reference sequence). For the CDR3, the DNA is TGTGCCAGTAGTACCACAGGGAAAGATACCCAGTACTTC. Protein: CASSTTGKDTQYF.

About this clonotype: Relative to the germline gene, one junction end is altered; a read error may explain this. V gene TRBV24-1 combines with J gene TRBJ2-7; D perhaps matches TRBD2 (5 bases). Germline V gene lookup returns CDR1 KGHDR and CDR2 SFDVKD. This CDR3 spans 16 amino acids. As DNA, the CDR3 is TGTGCCACCAGTGAGAGGGCCGGGCCAAACCACTACGAGCAGGACTTC. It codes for CATSERAGPNHYEQDF.

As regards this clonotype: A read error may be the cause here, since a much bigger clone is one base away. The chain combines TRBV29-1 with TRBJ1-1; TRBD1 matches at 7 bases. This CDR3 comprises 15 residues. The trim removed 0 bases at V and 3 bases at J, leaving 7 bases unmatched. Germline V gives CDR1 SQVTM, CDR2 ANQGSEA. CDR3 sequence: CSVEDPDRADTEAFF. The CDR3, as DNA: TGCAGCGTTGAAGATCCCGACAGGGCGGACACTGAAGCTTTCTTT.

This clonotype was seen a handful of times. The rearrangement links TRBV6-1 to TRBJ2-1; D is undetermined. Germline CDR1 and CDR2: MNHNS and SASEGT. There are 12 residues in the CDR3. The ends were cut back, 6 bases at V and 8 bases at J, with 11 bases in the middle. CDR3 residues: CASRVPPDEQFF. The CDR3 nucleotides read TGTGCCAGCAGAGTCCCGCCCGATGAGCAGTTCTTC.

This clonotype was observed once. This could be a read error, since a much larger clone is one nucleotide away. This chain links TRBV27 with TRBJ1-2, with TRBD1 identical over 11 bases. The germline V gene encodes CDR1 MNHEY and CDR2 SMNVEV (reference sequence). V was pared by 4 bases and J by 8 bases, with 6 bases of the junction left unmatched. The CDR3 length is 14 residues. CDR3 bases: TGTGCCAGCAGTTCGGACAGGGGGCTTTCCGGCTACACCTTC. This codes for CASSSDRGLSGYTF.

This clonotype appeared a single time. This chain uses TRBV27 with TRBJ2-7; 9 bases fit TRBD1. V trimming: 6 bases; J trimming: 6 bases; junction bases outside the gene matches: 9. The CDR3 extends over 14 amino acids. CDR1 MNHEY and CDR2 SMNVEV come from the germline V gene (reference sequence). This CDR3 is CASRLQGAPSEQYF. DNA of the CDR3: TGTGCCAGCAGGTTACAGGGGGCGCCGAGCGAGCAGTACTTC.

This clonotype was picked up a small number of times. Here the CDR3 reads CASRKDTGELFF. CDR3 bases: TGTGCCAGCAGGAAGGACACCGGGGAGCTGTTTTTT. The J gene is TRBJ2-2, the V gene TRBV9; D unresolved. V lost 5 bases and J 3 bases, leaving 5 bases between the germline ends. Germline-derived CDR1 and CDR2 are SGDLS and YYNGEE. This CDR3 comprises 12 residues. The complete variable domain, with remaining parts taken from reference TRBV9 and TRBJ2-2, reads DSGVTQTPKHLITATGQRVTLRCSPRSGDLSVYWYQQSLDQGLQFLIQYYNGEERAKGNILERFSAQQFPDLHSELNLSSLELGDSALYFCASRKDTGELFFGEGSRLTVL.

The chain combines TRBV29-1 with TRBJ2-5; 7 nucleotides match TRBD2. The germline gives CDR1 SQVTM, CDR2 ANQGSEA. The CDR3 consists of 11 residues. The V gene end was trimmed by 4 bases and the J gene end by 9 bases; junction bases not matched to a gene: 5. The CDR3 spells CSVAGGEAQYF. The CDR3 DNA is TGCAGCGTTGCGGGGGGTGAGGCCCAGTACTTC.

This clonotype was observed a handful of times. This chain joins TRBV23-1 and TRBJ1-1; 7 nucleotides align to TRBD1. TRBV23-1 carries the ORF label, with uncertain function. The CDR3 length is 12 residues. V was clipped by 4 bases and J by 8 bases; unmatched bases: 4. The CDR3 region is CASSRKQGEAFF. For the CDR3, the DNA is TGCGCCAGCAGTCGAAAACAGGGGGAAGCTTTCTTT.

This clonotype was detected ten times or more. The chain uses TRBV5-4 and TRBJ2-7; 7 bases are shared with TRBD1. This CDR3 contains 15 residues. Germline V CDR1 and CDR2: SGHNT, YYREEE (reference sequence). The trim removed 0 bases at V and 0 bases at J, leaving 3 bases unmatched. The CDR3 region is CASSLGRGSSYEQYF. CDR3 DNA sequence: TGTGCCAGCAGCTTGGGCAGGGGGAGCTCCTACGAGCAGTACTTC.

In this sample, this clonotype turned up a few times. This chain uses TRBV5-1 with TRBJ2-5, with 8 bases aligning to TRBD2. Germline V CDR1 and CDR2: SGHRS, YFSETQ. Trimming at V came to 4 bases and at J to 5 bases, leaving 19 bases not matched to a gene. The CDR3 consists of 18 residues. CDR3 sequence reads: CASSLTREDIHEGETQYF. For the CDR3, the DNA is TGCGCCAGCAGCCTCACGCGGGAGGACATCCACGAGGGGGAGACCCAGTACTTC.

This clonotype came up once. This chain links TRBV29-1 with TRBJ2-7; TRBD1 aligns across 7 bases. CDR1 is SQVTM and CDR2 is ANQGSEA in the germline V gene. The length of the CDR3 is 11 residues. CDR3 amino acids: CVGTANHEQYF. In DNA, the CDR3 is TGCGTCGGGACAGCCAACCACGAGCAGTACTTC.

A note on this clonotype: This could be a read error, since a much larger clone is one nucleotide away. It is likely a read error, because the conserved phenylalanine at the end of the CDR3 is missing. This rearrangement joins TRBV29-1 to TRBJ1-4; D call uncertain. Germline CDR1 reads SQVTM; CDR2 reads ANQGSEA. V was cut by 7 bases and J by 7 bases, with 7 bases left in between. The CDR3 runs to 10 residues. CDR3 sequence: CSALFEKLFS. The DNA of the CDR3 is TGCAGCGCCCTCTTTGAAAAACTGTTTTCT.

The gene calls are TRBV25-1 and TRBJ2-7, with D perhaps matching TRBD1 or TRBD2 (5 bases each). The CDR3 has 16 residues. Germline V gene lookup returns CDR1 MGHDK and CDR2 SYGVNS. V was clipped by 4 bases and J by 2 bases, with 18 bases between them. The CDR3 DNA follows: TGTGCCAGCAGTGGATCCCCCTCGGGACGCCCCTACGAGCAGTACTTC. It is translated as CASSGSPSGRPYEQYF.

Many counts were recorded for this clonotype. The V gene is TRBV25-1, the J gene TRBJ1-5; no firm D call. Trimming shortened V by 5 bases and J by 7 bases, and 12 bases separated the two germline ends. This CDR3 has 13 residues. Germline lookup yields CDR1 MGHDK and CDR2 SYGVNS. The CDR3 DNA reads TGTGCCAGCAGTCTACCTGGAGGGCAGCCCCAGCATTTT. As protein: CASSLPGGQPQHF.

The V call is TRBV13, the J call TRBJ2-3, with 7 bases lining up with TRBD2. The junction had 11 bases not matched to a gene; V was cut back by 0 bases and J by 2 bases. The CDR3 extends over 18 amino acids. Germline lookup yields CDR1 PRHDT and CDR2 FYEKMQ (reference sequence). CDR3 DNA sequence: TGTGCCAGCAGCTTAGGCCTGGATGGCGGGGGACTCACAGATACGCAGTATTTT. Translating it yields CASSLGLDGGGLTDTQYF. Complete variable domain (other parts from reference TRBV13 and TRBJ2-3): AAGVIQSPRHLIKEKRETATLKCYPIPRHDTVYWYQQGPGQDPQFLISFYEKMQSDKGSIPDRFSAQQFSDYHSELNMSSLELGDSALYFCASSLGLDGGGLTDTQYFGPGTRLTVL.

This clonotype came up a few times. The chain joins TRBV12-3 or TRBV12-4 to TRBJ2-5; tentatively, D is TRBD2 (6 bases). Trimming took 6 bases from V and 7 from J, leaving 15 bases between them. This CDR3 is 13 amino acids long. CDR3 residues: CASSPGRPGTQYF. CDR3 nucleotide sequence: TGTGCCAGCAGCCCGGGGAGGCCTGGGACCCAGTACTTC.

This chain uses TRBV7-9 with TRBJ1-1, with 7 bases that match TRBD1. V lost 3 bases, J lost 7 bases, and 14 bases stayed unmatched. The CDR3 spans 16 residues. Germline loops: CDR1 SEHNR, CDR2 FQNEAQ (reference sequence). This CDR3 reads CASSFSLGGQANEAFF. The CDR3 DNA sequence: TGTGCCAGCAGCTTTTCCCTTGGCGGACAGGCAAATGAAGCTTTCTTT.

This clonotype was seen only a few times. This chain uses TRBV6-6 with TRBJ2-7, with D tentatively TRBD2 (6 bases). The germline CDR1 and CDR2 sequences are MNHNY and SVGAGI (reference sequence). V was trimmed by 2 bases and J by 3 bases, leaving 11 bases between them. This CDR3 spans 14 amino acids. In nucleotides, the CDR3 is TGTGCCAGCAGTTACGCGGGGTTCAACTACGAGCAGTACTTC. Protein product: CASSYAGFNYEQYF.

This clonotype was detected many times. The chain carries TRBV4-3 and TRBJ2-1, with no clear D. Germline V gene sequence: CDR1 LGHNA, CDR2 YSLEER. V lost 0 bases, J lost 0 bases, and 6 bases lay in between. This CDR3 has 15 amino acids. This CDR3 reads CASSQDRSSYNEQFF. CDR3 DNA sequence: TGCGCCAGCAGCCAAGACAGGTCCTCCTACAATGAGCAGTTCTTC.